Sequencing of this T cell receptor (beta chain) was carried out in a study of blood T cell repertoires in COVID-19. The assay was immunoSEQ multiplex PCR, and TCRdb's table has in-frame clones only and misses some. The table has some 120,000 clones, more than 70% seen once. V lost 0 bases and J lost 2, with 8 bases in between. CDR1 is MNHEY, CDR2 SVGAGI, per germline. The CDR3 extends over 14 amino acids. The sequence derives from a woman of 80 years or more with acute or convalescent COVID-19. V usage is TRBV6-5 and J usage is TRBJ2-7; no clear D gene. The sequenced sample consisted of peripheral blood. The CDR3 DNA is TGTGCCAGCAGTTACTCTCCAGGTACCTACGAGCAGTACTTC. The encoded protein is CASSYSPGTYEQYF.